The subject of this entry is one T cell receptor (beta chain). No antigen is known for it. The data were obtained in a study of T cell responses to AZD1222 COVID-19 vaccine. In germline, CDR1 is SGHAT, CDR2 FQNNGV. With V trimmed by 2 bases and J by 4 bases, 4 bases remained unmatched. The CDR3 consists of 15 residues. Sequencing used immunoSEQ multiplex PCR; TCRdb keeps in-frame clones, though not all of them. Found here are about 130,000 clones, 75% to 90% of them singletons; the top ten hold about 4.4%. Whole-study results and caveats: There were repertoire samples only from the period after the peak T cell response. Donors were mostly white British, more females; clonal diversity possibly underestimated. Reportedly, close to half of spike-specific TCRs are directed against unmutated variant regions. Two AZD1222 doses significantly raised spike-specific TCR breadth and depth over controls.

The chain joins TRBV11-2 to TRBJ2-3; 9 nucleotides line up with TRBD2. The specimen comprised peripheral blood, sampled 28 days after the second AZD1222 dose. This clonotype was sampled from an adult who received the AZD1222 COVID-19 vaccine. CDR3 region: CASSLMAGGPDTQYF. The CDR3 coding sequence is TGTGCCAGCAGCTTAATGGCGGGGGGGCCAGATACGCAGTATTTT. Filled out from reference TRBV11-2 and TRBJ2-3, the complete variable domain reads EAGVAQSPRYKIIEKRQSVAFWCNPISGHATLYWYQQILGQGPKLLIQFQNNGVVDDSQLPKDRFSAERLKGVDSTLKIQPAKLEDSAVYLCASSLMAGGPDTQYFGPGTRLTVL.